The sequence of this TCR beta chain was determined in a study of T cells in Graves' hyperthyroidism and ophthalmopathy. Sampled blood dates from first hyperthyroidism diagnosis, and it precedes any ophthalmopathy symptoms. The CDR3 regions of TCR beta were amplified from RNA transcripts. Carried out on the TCR CDR3, a first-round RT-PCR used the HTBI primer set. From the multiplex PCR reads, TCRdb called clonotypes with MiXCR, one entry per CDR3 protein. The table lists some 400,000 distinct CDR3 sequences, roughly 14% of them singletons, with less than 25% in the top ten. The V end was cut by 3 bases, the J end by 11 bases, with 14 bases between. This CDR3 is built from 13 residues. CDR1 SEHNR and CDR2 FQNEAQ come from the germline V gene (reference sequence).

This receptor was identified in a man aged 30-40 years with Graves' hyperthyroidism that later progressed to Graves' ophthalmopathy. The V call is TRBV7-9, the J call TRBJ2-1; a weak D match, TRBD1 (6 bases). The sequenced sample was blood. The CDR3 DNA reads as TGTGCCAGCAGCTTGGGTCCCGACAGGAAGCAGTTCTTC. Translating it yields CASSLGPDRKQFF. Full variable domain (rest looked up from reference TRBV7-9 and TRBJ2-1): DTGVSQNPRHKITKRGQNVTFRCDPISEHNRLYWYRQTLGQGPEFLTYFQNEAQLEKSRLLSDRFSAERPKGSFSTLEIQRTEQGDSAMYLCASSLGPDRKQFFGPGTRLTVL.